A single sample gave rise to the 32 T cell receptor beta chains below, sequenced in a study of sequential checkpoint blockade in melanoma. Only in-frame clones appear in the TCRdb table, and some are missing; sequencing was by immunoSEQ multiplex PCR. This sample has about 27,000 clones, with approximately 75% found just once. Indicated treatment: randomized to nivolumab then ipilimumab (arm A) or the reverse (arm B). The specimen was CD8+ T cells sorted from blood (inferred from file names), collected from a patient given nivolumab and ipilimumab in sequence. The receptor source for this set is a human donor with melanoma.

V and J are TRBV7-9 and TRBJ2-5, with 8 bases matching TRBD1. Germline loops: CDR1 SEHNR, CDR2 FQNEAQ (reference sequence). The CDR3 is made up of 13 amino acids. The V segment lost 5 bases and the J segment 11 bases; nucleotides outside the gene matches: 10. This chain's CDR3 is CASSPGTGAEQYF. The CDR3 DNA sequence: TGTGCCAGCAGCCCCGGGACAGGAGCTGAGCAGTACTTC.

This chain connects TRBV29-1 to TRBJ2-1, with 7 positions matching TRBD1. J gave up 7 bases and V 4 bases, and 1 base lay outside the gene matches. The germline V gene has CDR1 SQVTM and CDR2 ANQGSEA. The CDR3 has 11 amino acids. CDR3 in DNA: TGCAGCGTTGGACAGGGAAATGAGCAGTTCTTC. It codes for CSVGQGNEQFF.

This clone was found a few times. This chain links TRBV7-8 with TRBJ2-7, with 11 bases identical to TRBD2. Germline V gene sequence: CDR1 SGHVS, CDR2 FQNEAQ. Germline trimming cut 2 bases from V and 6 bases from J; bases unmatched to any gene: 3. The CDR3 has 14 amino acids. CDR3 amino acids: CASSLLAGGLEQYF. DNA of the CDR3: TGTGCCAGCAGCTTACTAGCGGGGGGCCTCGAGCAGTACTTC.

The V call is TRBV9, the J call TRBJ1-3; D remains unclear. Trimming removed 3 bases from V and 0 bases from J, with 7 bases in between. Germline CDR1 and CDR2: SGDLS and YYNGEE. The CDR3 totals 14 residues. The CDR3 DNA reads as TGTGCCAGCAGCGGAGCCTACTCTGGAAACACCATATATTTT. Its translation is CASSGAYSGNTIYF.

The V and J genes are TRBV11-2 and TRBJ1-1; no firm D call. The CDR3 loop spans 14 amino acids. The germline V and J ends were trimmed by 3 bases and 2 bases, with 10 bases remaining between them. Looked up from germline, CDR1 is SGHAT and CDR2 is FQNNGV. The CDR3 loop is CASSFSGLNTEAFF. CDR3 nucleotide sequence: TGTGCCAGCAGCTTTTCGGGGTTAAACACTGAAGCTTTCTTT. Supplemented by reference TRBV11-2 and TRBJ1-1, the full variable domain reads EAGVAQSPRYKIIEKRQSVAFWCNPISGHATLYWYQQILGQGPKLLIQFQNNGVVDDSQLPKDRFSAERLKGVDSTLKIQPAKLEDSAVYLCASSFSGLNTEAFFGQGTRLTVV.

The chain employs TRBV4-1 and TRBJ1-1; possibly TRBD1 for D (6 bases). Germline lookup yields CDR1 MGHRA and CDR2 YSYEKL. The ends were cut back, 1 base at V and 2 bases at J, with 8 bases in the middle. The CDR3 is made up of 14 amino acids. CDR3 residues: CASSQGRGNTEAFF. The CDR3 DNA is TGCGCCAGCAGCCAAGGCAGGGGCAACACTGAAGCTTTCTTT.

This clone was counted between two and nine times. The CDR3 DNA sequence: TGTGCCAGCAGACCACTAGCGGGCGAGCCAGATACGCAGTATTTT. Translating gives CASRPLAGEPDTQYF. The rearrangement joins TRBV7-9 to TRBJ2-3; 9 bases fit TRBD2. The length of the CDR3 is 15 residues. Germline V gene data show CDR1 as SEHNR and CDR2 as FQNEAQ (reference sequence). V was clipped by 6 bases and J by 4 bases; unmatched bases: 8.

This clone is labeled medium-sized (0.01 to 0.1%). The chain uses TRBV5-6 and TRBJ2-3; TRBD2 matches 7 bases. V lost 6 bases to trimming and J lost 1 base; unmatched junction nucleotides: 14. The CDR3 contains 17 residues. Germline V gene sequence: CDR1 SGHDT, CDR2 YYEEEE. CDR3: CASTNLGIAGGTDTQYF. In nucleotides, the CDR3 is TGTGCCAGCACCAACCTGGGGATCGCGGGGGGCACAGATACGCAGTATTTT.

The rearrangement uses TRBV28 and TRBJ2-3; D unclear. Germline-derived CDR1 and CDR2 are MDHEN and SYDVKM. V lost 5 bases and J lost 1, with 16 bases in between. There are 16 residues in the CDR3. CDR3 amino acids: CASSPFLVPRTDTQYF. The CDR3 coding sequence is TGTGCCAGCAGTCCTTTTTTAGTACCCCGCACAGATACGCAGTATTTT.

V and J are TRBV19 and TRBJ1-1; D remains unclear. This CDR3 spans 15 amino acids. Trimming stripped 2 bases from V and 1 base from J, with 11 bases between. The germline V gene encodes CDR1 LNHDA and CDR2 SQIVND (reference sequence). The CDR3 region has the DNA TGTGCCAGTAGTATAAAAGGCAGGCCGAACACTGAAGCTTTCTTT. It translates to CASSIKGRPNTEAFF.

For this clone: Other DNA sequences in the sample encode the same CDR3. CDR3 DNA: TGTGCCAGTAGCCTACAGGGGGCCTACGAGCAGTACTTC. Its translation is CASSLQGAYEQYF. The J gene is TRBJ2-7, the V gene TRBV19; the match to TRBD1 covers 8 bases. The junction had 3 bases not matched to a gene; V was cut back by 6 bases and J by 2 bases. Per germline, CDR1 LNHDA and CDR2 SQIVND (reference sequence). The CDR3 extends over 13 amino acids.

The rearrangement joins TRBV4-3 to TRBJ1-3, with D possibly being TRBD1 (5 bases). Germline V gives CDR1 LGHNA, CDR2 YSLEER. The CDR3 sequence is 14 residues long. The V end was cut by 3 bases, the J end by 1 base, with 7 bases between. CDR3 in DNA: TGCGCCAGCAGCCAGCAGGGTTCTGGAAACACCATATATTTT. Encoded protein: CASSQQGSGNTIYF.

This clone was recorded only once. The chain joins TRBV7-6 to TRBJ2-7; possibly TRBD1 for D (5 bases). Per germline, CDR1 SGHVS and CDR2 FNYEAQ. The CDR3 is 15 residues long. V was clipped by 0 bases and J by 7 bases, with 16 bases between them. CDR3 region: CASSLAQSGIGEQYF. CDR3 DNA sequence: TGTGCCAGCAGCTTAGCGCAGTCAGGGATTGGGGAGCAGTACTTC.

Written as DNA, the CDR3 is TGCGCCAGCAGCCGAGCAAGCGGGGTTTACGAGCAGTACTTC. It encodes CASSRASGVYEQYF. The chain carries TRBV4-3 and TRBJ2-7; 7 positions agree with TRBD2. The CDR3 is 14 residues long. From germline, CDR1 is LGHNA and CDR2 YSLEER. The V and J ends lost 4 bases and 4 bases, in that order; junction bases with no gene match: 7.

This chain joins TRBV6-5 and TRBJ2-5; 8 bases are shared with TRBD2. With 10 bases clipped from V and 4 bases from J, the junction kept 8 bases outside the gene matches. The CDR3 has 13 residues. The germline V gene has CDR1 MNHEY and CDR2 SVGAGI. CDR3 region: CATQGSGGETQYF. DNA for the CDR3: TGTGCCACCCAAGGGAGCGGGGGAGAGACCCAGTACTTC.

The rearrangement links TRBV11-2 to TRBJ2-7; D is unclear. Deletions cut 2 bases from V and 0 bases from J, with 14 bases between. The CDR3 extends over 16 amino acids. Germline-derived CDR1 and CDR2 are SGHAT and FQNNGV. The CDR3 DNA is TGTGCCAGCAGCTTAAGTGGCAGTCTGGCCTCCTACGAGCAGTACTTC. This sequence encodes CASSLSGSLASYEQYF.

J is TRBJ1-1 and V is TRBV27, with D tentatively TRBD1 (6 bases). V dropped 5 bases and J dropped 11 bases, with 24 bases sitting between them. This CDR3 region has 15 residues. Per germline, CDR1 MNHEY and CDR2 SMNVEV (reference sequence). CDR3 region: CASSTKDSPEWGAFF. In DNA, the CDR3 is TGTGCCAGCAGTACCAAGGACAGCCCGGAGTGGGGGGCTTTCTTT.

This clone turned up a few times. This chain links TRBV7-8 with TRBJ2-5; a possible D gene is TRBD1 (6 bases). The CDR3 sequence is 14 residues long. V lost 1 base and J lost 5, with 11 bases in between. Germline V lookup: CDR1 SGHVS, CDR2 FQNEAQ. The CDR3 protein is CASSLVSRGETQYF. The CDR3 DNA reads TGTGCCAGCAGCTTAGTATCCAGGGGTGAGACCCAGTACTTC.

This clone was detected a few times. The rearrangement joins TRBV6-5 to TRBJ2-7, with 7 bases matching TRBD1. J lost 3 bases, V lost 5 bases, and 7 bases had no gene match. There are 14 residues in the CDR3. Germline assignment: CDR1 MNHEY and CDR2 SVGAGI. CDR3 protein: CASSVRDSFYEQYF. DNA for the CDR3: TGTGCCAGCAGTGTCCGGGACAGCTTCTACGAGCAGTACTTC.

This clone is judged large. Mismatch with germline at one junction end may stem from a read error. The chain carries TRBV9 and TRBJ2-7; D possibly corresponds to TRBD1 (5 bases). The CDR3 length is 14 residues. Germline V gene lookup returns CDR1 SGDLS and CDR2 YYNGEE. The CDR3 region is CASSTGDSSYGQYF. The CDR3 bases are TGTGCCAGCAGCACCGGAGACAGTTCCTACGGGCAGTACTTC.

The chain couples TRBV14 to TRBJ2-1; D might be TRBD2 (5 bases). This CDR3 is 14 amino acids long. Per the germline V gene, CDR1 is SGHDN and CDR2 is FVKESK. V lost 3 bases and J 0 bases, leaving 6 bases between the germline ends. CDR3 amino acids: CASSHGVSYNEQFF. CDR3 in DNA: TGTGCCAGCAGCCACGGGGTCTCCTACAATGAGCAGTTCTTC.

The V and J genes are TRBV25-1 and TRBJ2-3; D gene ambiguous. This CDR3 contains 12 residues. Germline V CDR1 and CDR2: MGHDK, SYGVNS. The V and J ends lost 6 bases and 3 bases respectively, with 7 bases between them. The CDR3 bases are TGTGCCAGCAGCAAAACAACAGATACGCAGTATTTT. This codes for CASSKTTDTQYF. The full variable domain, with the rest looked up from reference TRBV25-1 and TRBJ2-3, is EADIYQTPRYLVIGTGKKITLECSQTMGHDKMYWYQQDPGMELHLIHYSYGVNSTEKGDLSSESTVSRIRTEHFPLTLESARPSHTSQYLCASSKTTDTQYFGPGTRLTVL.

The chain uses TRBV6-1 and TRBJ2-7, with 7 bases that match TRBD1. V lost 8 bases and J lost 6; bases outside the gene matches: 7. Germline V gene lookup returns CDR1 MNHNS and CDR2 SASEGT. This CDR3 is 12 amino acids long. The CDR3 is CASRQGWAEQYF. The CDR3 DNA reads TGTGCCAGCCGACAGGGCTGGGCCGAGCAGTACTTC.

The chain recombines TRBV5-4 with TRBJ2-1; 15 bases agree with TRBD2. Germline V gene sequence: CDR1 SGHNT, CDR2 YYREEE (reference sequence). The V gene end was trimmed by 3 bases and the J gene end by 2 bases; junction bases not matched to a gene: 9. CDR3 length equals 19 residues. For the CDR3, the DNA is TGTGCCAGCAGCTGGGGTGTGAGGACTAGCGGGGGGGCCTACAATGAGCAGTTCTTC. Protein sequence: CASSWGVRTSGGAYNEQFF.

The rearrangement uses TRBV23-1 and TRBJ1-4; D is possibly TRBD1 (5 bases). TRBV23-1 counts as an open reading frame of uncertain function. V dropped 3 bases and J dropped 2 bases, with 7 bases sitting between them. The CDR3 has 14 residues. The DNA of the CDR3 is TGCGCCAGCAGTCAGGGGCGGACTAATGAAAAACTGTTTTTT. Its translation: CASSQGRTNEKLFF.

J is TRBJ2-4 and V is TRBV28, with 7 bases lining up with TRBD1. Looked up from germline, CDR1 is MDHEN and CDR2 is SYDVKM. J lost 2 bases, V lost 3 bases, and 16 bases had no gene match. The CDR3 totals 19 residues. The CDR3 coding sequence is TGTGCCAGCAGTTTCCCCGGACAGGCCGGTATTGTAACCAAAAACATTCAGTACTTC. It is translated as CASSFPGQAGIVTKNIQYF. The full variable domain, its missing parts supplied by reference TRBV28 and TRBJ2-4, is DVKVTQSSRYLVKRTGEKVFLECVQDMDHENMFWYRQDPGLGLRLIYFSYDVKMKEKGDIPEGYSVSREKKERFSLILESASTNQTSMYLCASSFPGQAGIVTKNIQYFGAGTRLSVL.

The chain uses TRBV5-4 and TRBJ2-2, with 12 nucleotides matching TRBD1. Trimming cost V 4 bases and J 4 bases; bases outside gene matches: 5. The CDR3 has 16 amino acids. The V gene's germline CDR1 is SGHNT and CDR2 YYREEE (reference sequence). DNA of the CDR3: TGTGCCAGCAGCGTCGGGACAGGGGGCTTCACCGGGGAGCTGTTTTTT. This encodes CASSVGTGGFTGELFF.

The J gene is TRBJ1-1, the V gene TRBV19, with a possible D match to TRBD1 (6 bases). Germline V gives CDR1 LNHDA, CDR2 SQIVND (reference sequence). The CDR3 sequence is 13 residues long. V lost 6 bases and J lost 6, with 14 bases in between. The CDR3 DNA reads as TGTGCCAGTAGCTATCGGGGGGCTGCTGAAGCTTTCTTT. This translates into CASSYRGAAEAFF.

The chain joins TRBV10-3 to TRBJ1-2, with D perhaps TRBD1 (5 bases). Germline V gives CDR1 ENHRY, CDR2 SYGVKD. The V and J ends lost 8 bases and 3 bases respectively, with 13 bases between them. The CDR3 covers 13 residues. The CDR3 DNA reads TGTGCCATCGGCAGGGAGGAAGACTATGGCTACACCTTC. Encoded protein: CAIGREEDYGYTF.

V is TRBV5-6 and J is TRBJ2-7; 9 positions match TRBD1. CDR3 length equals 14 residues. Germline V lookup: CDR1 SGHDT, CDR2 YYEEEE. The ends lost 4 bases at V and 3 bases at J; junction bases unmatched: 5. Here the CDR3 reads CASSKGTGFYEQYF. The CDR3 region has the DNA TGTGCCAGCAGCAAGGGGACAGGGTTCTACGAGCAGTACTTC.

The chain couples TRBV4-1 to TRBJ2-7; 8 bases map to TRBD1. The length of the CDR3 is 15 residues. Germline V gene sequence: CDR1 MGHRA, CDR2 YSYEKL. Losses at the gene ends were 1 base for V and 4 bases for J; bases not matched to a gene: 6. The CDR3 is CASSQAFDRGYEQYF. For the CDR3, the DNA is TGCGCCAGCAGCCAAGCCTTCGACAGGGGATACGAGCAGTACTTC.

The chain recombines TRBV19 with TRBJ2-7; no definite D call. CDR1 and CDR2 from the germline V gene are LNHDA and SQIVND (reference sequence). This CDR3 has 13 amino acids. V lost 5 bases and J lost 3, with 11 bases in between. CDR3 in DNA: TGTGCCAGTAGTGCCCCTGAGCGCTACGAGCAGTACTTC. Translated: CASSAPERYEQYF.